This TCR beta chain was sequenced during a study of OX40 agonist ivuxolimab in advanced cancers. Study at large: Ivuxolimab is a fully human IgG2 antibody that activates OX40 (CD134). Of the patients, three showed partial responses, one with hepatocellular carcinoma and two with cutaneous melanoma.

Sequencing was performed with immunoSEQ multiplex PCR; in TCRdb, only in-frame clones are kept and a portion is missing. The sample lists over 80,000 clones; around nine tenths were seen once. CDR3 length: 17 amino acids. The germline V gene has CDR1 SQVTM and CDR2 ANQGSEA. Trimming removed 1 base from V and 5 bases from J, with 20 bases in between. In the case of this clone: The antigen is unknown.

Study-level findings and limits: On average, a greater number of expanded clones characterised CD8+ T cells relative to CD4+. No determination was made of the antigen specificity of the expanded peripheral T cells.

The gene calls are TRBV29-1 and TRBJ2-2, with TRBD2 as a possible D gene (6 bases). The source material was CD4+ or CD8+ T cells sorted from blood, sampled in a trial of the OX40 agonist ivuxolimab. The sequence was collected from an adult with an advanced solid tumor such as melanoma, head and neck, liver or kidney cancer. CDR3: CSVEAKGRGRRTGELFF. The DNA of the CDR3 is TGCAGCGTTGAAGCAAAGGGGCGGGGAAGGAGGACCGGGGAGCTGTTTTTT.